One and the same sample provided the 32 T cell receptor beta chains below, sequenced in a study of cytomegalovirus exposure and HLA in healthy donors (dated by TCRdb to 2016 to 2017). Libraries came from the immunoSEQ multiplex PCR assay. For the multiplex PCR, a mixture combining 60 forward primers for TCR Vbeta segments and 13 reverse primers for TCR Jbeta segments was used. Entries here come from immuneACCESS through TCRdb and include only in-frame sequences with V and J called. Some clones fail to appear in such tables; in the studies checked, an unresolved V gene covers under half of the shortfall, and the cause of the remainder is unknown. This sample gives around 120,000 clones in total; approximately 80% of them show up just once. The ten biggest clones cover approximately 0.24% of the sample. Sequenced input: PBMCs. These receptors were taken from a man in his fifties or sixties in good health and CMV-seronegative.

This CDR3 is CASSYGDRAFAEAFF. In DNA, the CDR3 is TGTGCCAGCAGTTACGGGGACAGGGCGTTTGCTGAAGCTTTCTTT. V is TRBV27 and J is TRBJ1-1, with 9 nucleotides matching TRBD1. After removal of 4 bases from V and 6 bases from J, the junction contained 9 bases not matched to a gene. This CDR3 comprises 15 residues. Germline V CDR1 and CDR2: MNHEY, SMNVEV (reference sequence).

This rearrangement joins TRBV7-3 to TRBJ2-3; possible D gene TRBD1, 6 bases. V lost 2 bases and J lost 4, with 19 bases in between. The CDR3 is 17 amino acids. CDR1 is SGHTA, CDR2 FQGTGA, per germline. The CDR3 spells CASSLGPSEQGPDTQYF. The DNA for the CDR3 is TGTGCCAGCAGCTTAGGGCCATCCGAACAGGGACCAGATACGCAGTATTTT.

The chain uses TRBV28 and TRBJ2-7; D gene unclear. V was cut by 1 base and J by 9 bases, with 10 bases left in between. Germline V lookup: CDR1 MDHEN, CDR2 SYDVKM. CDR3 length: 12 residues. CDR3 amino acids: CASSLYAYRQYF. The CDR3 DNA follows: TGTGCCAGCAGTTTATACGCCTACCGGCAGTACTTC. Full variable domain (missing parts from reference TRBV28 and TRBJ2-7): DVKVTQSSRYLVKRTGEKVFLECVQDMDHENMFWYRQDPGLGLRLIYFSYDVKMKEKGDIPEGYSVSREKKERFSLILESASTNQTSMYLCASSLYAYRQYFGPGTRLTVT.

The chain couples TRBV13 to TRBJ2-7; 16 positions match TRBD2. With V trimmed by 4 bases and J by 10 bases, 10 bases remained unmatched. Germline values: CDR1 PRHDT, CDR2 FYEKMQ (reference sequence). The length of the CDR3 is 16 residues. For the CDR3, the DNA is TGTGCCAGCAGCTCCATGGGGACTAGCGGGAGGGCCAACCAGTACTTC. Translation: CASSSMGTSGRANQYF.

V gene TRBV29-1 combines with J gene TRBJ1-1, with 9 bases that match TRBD1. Germline V CDR1 and CDR2: SQVTM, ANQGSEA. The CDR3 loop spans 13 amino acids. With 5 bases clipped from V and 7 bases from J, the junction kept 8 bases outside the gene matches. The CDR3, as DNA: TGCAGCGTTCCGGGACAGGGTTTGTGTGAAGCTTTCTTT. Protein: CSVPGQGLCEAFF.

The V call is TRBV29-1, the J call TRBJ2-7, with D uncertain. CDR1 and CDR2 from the germline V gene are SQVTM and ANQGSEA. Trimming shortened V by 4 bases and J by 2 bases, and 15 bases separated the two germline ends. This CDR3 has 14 residues. CDR3 protein: CSVAPGGSTYEQYF. Written as DNA, the CDR3 is TGCAGCGTTGCCCCTGGCGGTTCTACCTACGAGCAGTACTTC.

The V gene is TRBV28, the J gene TRBJ2-7; D not certain. The V end was cut by 2 bases, the J end by 6 bases, with 17 bases between. This CDR3 has 15 residues. Germline-derived CDR1 and CDR2 are MDHEN and SYDVKM. For the CDR3, the DNA is TGTGCCAGCAGTTTAGGTCTGGGTTTGAGGAGCGAGCAGTACTTC. Protein sequence: CASSLGLGLRSEQYF.

V and J are TRBV7-8 and TRBJ2-1, with D possibly being TRBD2 (5 bases). The CDR3 runs to 14 residues. The germline V gene encodes CDR1 SGHVS and CDR2 FQNEAQ. The V end was cut by 10 bases, the J end by 1 base, with 14 bases between. CDR3 protein: CATRRTSSYNEQFF. CDR3 sequence (DNA): TGTGCCACGCGCCGGACTTCATCCTACAATGAGCAGTTCTTC.

The J gene is TRBJ2-3, the V gene TRBV9, with D possibly being TRBD2 (5 bases). Germline V gives CDR1 SGDLS, CDR2 YYNGEE. The CDR3 length is 13 residues. The V end was cut by 5 bases, the J end by 2 bases, with 9 bases between. CDR3 sequence: CASSRGPTDTQYF. The CDR3 DNA follows: TGTGCCAGCAGTCGCGGGCCCACAGATACGCAGTATTTT.

Remarks on this clone: An end of the junction does not agree with germline; a read error may underlie this. The chain employs TRBV7-7 and TRBJ2-1; 7 positions match TRBD1. Germline V gives CDR1 SSHAT, CDR2 FNYEAQ (reference sequence). There are 16 residues in the CDR3. CDR3 residues: CASSQTGSGSYNEQFF. The DNA for the CDR3 is TGTGCTAGCAGCCAGACAGGGAGTGGCTCCTACAATGAGCAGTTCTTC.

The J gene is TRBJ1-1, the V gene TRBV29-1, with TRBD1 matching over 7 bases. This CDR3 is built from 16 residues. The trim removed 7 bases at V and 0 bases at J, leaving 14 bases unmatched. Per the germline V gene, CDR1 is SQVTM and CDR2 is ANQGSEA. The CDR3 region is CSASSGTANMNTEAFF. CDR3 DNA: TGCAGCGCCAGCTCCGGGACAGCTAACATGAACACTGAAGCTTTCTTT. The full variable domain, its missing parts supplied by reference TRBV29-1 and TRBJ1-1, is SAVISQKPSRDICQRGTSLTIQCQVDSQVTMMFWYRQQPGQSLTLIATANQGSEATYESGFVIDKFPISRPNLTFSTLTVSNMSPEDSSIYLCSASSGTANMNTEAFFGQGTRLTVV.

This clone has a handful of counts. This rearrangement joins TRBV15 to TRBJ1-1, with TRBD1 as a possible D gene (5 bases). Germline CDR1 is LNHNV and CDR2 is YYDKDF (reference sequence). The CDR3 is made up of 20 amino acids. V was cut by 2 bases and J by 0 bases, with 25 bases left in between. CDR3 loop: CATSRTIVVGRDDLNTEAFF. CDR3 in DNA: TGTGCCACCAGCAGAACCATCGTGGTGGGGCGAGATGATTTGAACACTGAAGCTTTCTTT.

The chain employs TRBV30 and TRBJ2-7, with 11 bases aligning to TRBD2. With 3 bases clipped from V and 6 bases from J, the junction kept 7 bases outside the gene matches. Germline CDR1 and CDR2: GTSNPN and SVGIG (reference sequence). CDR3 length: 14 amino acids. The CDR3 loop reads CAWSTSGGVCEQYF. The CDR3 DNA reads as TGTGCCTGGAGCACTAGCGGGGGAGTATGCGAGCAGTACTTC.

The gene calls are TRBV6-5 and TRBJ2-7, with D unclear. This CDR3 has 14 residues. The germline V gene encodes CDR1 MNHEY and CDR2 SVGAGI. V was trimmed by 6 bases and J by 6 bases, leaving 18 bases between them. CDR3: CASRKQVSTFEQYF. CDR3 bases: TGTGCCAGCAGAAAGCAGGTTTCGACGTTCGAGCAGTACTTC.

The rearrangement links TRBV5-5 to TRBJ1-1, with 8 bases aligning to TRBD1. The V segment lost 2 bases and the J segment 2 bases; nucleotides outside the gene matches: 8. The CDR3 is made up of 16 amino acids. Germline V CDR1 and CDR2: SGHKS, YYEKEE (reference sequence). CDR3 amino acids: CASSFRGDRPNTEAFF. For the CDR3, the DNA is TGTGCCAGCAGCTTCCGAGGGGACAGGCCTAACACTGAAGCTTTCTTT.

The chain recombines TRBV5-4 with TRBJ1-1; a possible D gene is TRBD1 (5 bases). V lost 5 bases to trimming and J lost 1 base, with 12 bases between them. Germline CDR1 reads SGHNT; CDR2 reads YYREEE (reference sequence). This CDR3 has 14 residues. The CDR3: CASSLPTGNTEAFF. The CDR3 bases are TGTGCCAGCAGTCTACCTACAGGGAACACTGAAGCTTTCTTT.

The chain uses TRBV5-1 and TRBJ1-1; tentatively, D is TRBD1 (5 bases). The V end was cut by 4 bases, the J end by 2 bases, with 18 bases between. The CDR3 sequence is 16 residues long. Per the germline V gene, CDR1 is SGHRS and CDR2 is YFSETQ. The CDR3 region is CASSPTLGGDNTEAFF. In nucleotides, the CDR3 is TGCGCCAGCAGCCCGACATTGGGAGGGGATAACACTGAAGCTTTCTTT.

The chain couples TRBV7-2 to TRBJ2-1; TRBD2 matches at 9 bases. CDR1 SGHTA and CDR2 FQGNSA come from the germline V gene. The length of the CDR3 is 15 residues. The junction had 5 bases not matched to a gene; V was cut back by 5 bases and J by 3 bases. The CDR3 DNA reads as TGTGCCAGCAGCGTCGGTAGCGGGGGCTACAATGAGCAGTTCTTC. Amino acid sequence: CASSVGSGGYNEQFF.

This chain connects TRBV10-3 to TRBJ1-6; 8 nucleotides agree with TRBD1. CDR1 and CDR2 from the germline V gene are ENHRY and SYGVKD. Losses at the gene ends were 3 bases for V and 16 bases for J; bases not matched to a gene: 11. The CDR3 sequence is 14 residues long. CDR3 loop: CAISEDRGSDQLHF. CDR3 DNA sequence: TGTGCCATCAGTGAAGACAGGGGTTCAGACCAACTCCACTTT.

This chain uses TRBV4-3 with TRBJ2-1; 10 nucleotides match TRBD2. The CDR3 length is 15 residues. Germline-derived CDR1 and CDR2 are LGHNA and YSLEER. The V segment lost 5 bases and the J segment 8 bases; nucleotides outside the gene matches: 9. CDR3 sequence reads: CASSSRPSGGDEQFF. CDR3 nucleotide sequence: TGCGCCAGCAGCTCCCGCCCTAGCGGGGGCGATGAGCAGTTCTTC.

This chain uses TRBV6-1 with TRBJ2-1, with 8 bases that match TRBD2. Losses at the gene ends were 2 bases for V and 2 bases for J; bases not matched to a gene: 2. This CDR3 has 15 amino acids. Germline CDR1 and CDR2: MNHNS and SASEGT. The CDR3 spells CASSELLAAYNEQFF. The CDR3 nucleotides are TGTGCCAGCAGTGAACTACTAGCGGCCTACAATGAGCAGTTCTTC.

The rearrangement links TRBV27 to TRBJ1-3; D might be TRBD1 (5 bases). V was cut by 5 bases and J by 2 bases, with 22 bases left in between. CDR1 and CDR2 (germline): MNHEY, SMNVEV (reference sequence). CDR3 length: 18 residues. The CDR3: CASSGYGVGREAGNTIYF. The CDR3 DNA is TGTGCCAGCAGTGGATATGGGGTGGGCAGGGAAGCTGGAAACACCATATATTTT.

The rearrangement links TRBV11-3 to TRBJ2-6, with 8 bases that match TRBD1. Germline loops: CDR1 SGHNT, CDR2 YENEEA. J was trimmed by 1 base and V by 6 bases; bases with no gene match: 8. The CDR3 has 17 amino acids. CDR3 DNA sequence: TGTGCCAGCAGTCACGACAGGGGTTTGTCTGGGGCCAACGTCCTGACTTTC. Protein: CASSHDRGLSGANVLTF.

Notes on this clone: At the DNA level, this CDR3 is encoded by other sequences in the same sample as well. The genes are TRBV29-1 and TRBJ2-1, with TRBD2 matching 11 bases. Germline V lookup: CDR1 SQVTM, CDR2 ANQGSEA. This CDR3 is 15 amino acids long. V lost 5 bases, J lost 5 bases, and 8 bases stayed unmatched. DNA of the CDR3: TGCAGCGTTAGAGGCGGGACTAGCGGAAACAATGAGCAGTTCTTC. Its protein is CSVRGGTSGNNEQFF.

The chain uses TRBV5-1 and TRBJ2-1, with TRBD1 identical over 9 bases. J was trimmed by 6 bases and V by 2 bases; bases with no gene match: 6. This CDR3 has 15 amino acids. Germline CDR1 SGHRS, CDR2 YFSETQ. For the CDR3, the DNA is TGCGCCAGCAGCTTCGGGACAGGGAAGTTCAATGAGCAGTTCTTC. Translating it yields CASSFGTGKFNEQFF.

J is TRBJ2-5 and V is TRBV7-2; D unclear. This CDR3 spans 14 amino acids. Looked up from germline, CDR1 is SGHTA and CDR2 is FQGNSA. Trimming cost V 2 bases and J 2 bases, with 9 bases left between them. CDR3 amino acids: CASSLSPVQETQYF. The CDR3 nucleotides are TGTGCCAGCAGCTTAAGTCCGGTGCAAGAGACCCAGTACTTC.

The chain recombines TRBV29-1 with TRBJ2-1; tentative D call: TRBD1 (6 bases). There are 15 residues in the CDR3. Germline V CDR1 and CDR2: SQVTM, ANQGSEA. V was clipped by 4 bases and J by 2 bases, with 15 bases between them. The CDR3, as DNA: TGCAGCGTTGGTCCGAGGACAGACCCCTACAATGAGCAGTTCTTC. Protein sequence: CSVGPRTDPYNEQFF.

The chain links TRBV5-1 to TRBJ1-4, with TRBD1 matching 7 bases. CDR1 and CDR2 (germline): SGHRS, YFSETQ. Trimming at V came to 4 bases and at J to 0 bases, leaving 6 bases not matched to a gene. There are 16 residues in the CDR3. This CDR3 is CASSATGWTTNEKLFF. DNA for the CDR3: TGCGCCAGCAGCGCGACAGGGTGGACAACTAATGAAAAACTGTTTTTT.

V is TRBV30 and J is TRBJ1-4; D is ambiguous. Trimming cost V 0 bases and J 4 bases, with 9 bases left between them. Germline assignment: CDR1 GTSNPN and CDR2 SVGIG (reference sequence). This CDR3 has 14 amino acids. The CDR3 is CAWSVSGFNEKLFF. The CDR3 nucleotides read TGTGCCTGGAGTGTCTCGGGATTTAATGAAAAACTGTTTTTT.

The genes are TRBV2 and TRBJ1-5; TRBD1 might be the D (6 bases). Between the trimmed V and J ends, which lost 1 base and 7 bases, there was a span of 17 bases. The CDR3 spans 16 residues. Germline CDR1 and CDR2: SNHLY and FYNNEI. The CDR3 spells CASSEGLGGLGQPQHF. The CDR3, as DNA: TGTGCCAGCAGTGAAGGACTCGGGGGGCTCGGGCAGCCCCAGCATTTT.

J is TRBJ2-7 and V is TRBV6-5, with 8 bases lining up with TRBD2. The CDR3 runs to 11 residues. From germline, CDR1 is MNHEY and CDR2 SVGAGI. J gave up 4 bases and V 8 bases, and 1 base lay outside the gene matches. This CDR3 is CASERGYEQYF. The DNA of the CDR3 is TGTGCCAGCGAGCGGGGGTACGAGCAGTACTTC.

Only one count was recorded for this clone. This rearrangement joins TRBV9 to TRBJ1-6, with D unclear. Germline values: CDR1 SGDLS, CDR2 YYNGEE. The CDR3 totals 12 residues. Trimming left V 4 bases short and J 3 bases short, with 2 bases between. This CDR3 is CASSLYNSPLHF. Written as DNA, the CDR3 is TGTGCCAGCAGCCTCTATAATTCACCCCTCCACTTT.